A selection of T cell receptor beta chains follows, all from one sample in a study of blood T cell repertoires in COVID-19. Assay: immunoSEQ multiplex PCR; the TCRdb copy retains only in-frame clones and omits some. This table holds under 25,000 clones, 73% found once. Specimen: peripheral blood. Source of these receptors: a human donor in a cohort sampled during active or convalescent COVID-19. The CDR3 runs from the conserved cysteine through the conserved F or W. Fields, in order: J gene, CDR3 length, V gene, clone size, D gene, CDR3 DNA, CDR3 protein. The D gene is left open where the match is weak. Rows give clone size only sometimes, using once, few, many, or a class for an expanded clone.

TRBJ2-7,14,TRBV6-5,.,TRBD1,TGTGCCAGCAGAAGACAGGGAAGCTCCTACGAGCAGTACTTC,CASRRQGSSYEQYF
TRBJ1-3,17,TRBV19,once,TRBD1,TGTGCCAGTAGTTTTTCCGGGACAGGGCATAGAGGAAACACCATATATTTT,CASSFSGTGHRGNTIYF
TRBJ2-3,16,TRBV5-5,.,TRBD2,TGTGCCAGCAGCTTCTCGACTAGCGGGGGGACAGATACGCAGTATTTT,CASSFSTSGGTDTQYF
TRBJ2-7,17,TRBV3-1/TRBV3-2,.,.,TGTGCCAGCAGCCTACCCTTCGGTTCACAGGGTTTAGGCGAGCAGTACTTC,CASSLPFGSQGLGEQYF
TRBJ1-4,12,TRBV7-9,few,.,TGTGCCAGCAGCTTTAACAGTGAAAAACTGTTTTTT,CASSFNSEKLFF
TRBJ1-5,15,TRBV10-2,once,.,TGCGCCAGCAGTGAGAATTCCGGGGGGGGGCAGCCCCAGCATTTT,CASSENSGGGQPQHF
TRBJ1-2,14,TRBV5-8,.,.,TGTGCCAGCAGCCCCGCCCCGGGACAATATGGCTACACCTTC,CASSPAPGQYGYTF
TRBJ1-5,13,TRBV6-5,.,.,TGTGCCAGCGCCGATATCAGGCACCAGCCCCAGCATTTT,CASADIRHQPQHF
TRBJ2-1,15,TRBV5-4,.,TRBD2,TGTGCCAGCAACACGCGGGAGGGCCACTACAATGAGCAGTTCTTC,CASNTREGHYNEQFF
TRBJ1-1,14,TRBV6-5,.,.,TGTGCCAGCATCGGCAAGAACTGGGGGGGTGAAGCTTTCTTT,CASIGKNWGGEAFF
TRBJ2-2,15,TRBV3-1/TRBV3-2,.,.,TGTGCCAGCAGCCAAGAGACCAGCGCAACCGGGGAGCTGTTTTTT,CASSQETSATGELFF
TRBJ1-1,13,TRBV14,.,.,TGTGCCAGCAGCAAAGACCGGGACTTTGAAGCTTTCTTT,CASSKDRDFEAFF
TRBJ2-5,17,TRBV5-1,.,.,TGCGCCAGCAGCTCAGCCCCGGCGACTCTGTACCAAGAGACCCAGTACTTC,CASSSAPATLYQETQYF
TRBJ1-1,14,TRBV30,.,TRBD1,TGTGCCTGGAGTACAGGACAGGGGGCCACTGAAGCTTTCTTT,CAWSTGQGATEAFF
TRBJ2-1,15,TRBV6-1,few,TRBD2,TGTGCCAGCAGTGAATCTTTAGCGGGGCGCCCACGGCAGTTCTTC,CASSESLAGRPRQFF
TRBJ2-3,16,TRBV9,.,.,TGTGCCAGCACCCCAGGGCGGTCCACTAGCACAGATACGCAGTATTTT,CASTPGRSTSTDTQYF
TRBJ1-1,15,TRBV2,few,.,TGTGCCAGCAGTGACAGGGGCGAATTGAACACTGAAGCTTTCTTT,CASSDRGELNTEAFF
TRBJ1-1,17,TRBV29-1,.,.,TGCAGCGTTGGGTCGGGAGGGGCAGGTGGGGGCCACACTGAAGCTTTCTTT,CSVGSGGAGGGHTEAFF
TRBJ2-3,16,TRBV11-2,few,TRBD2,TGTGCCAGCAGCTTAAAAGGAGGACTAGCGGACTATACGCAGTATTTT,CASSLKGGLADYTQYF
TRBJ1-5,14,TRBV28,.,.,TGTGCCAGCAGTTTGGGCAGCCGCAATCAGCCCCAGCATTTT,CASSLGSRNQPQHF
TRBJ1-4,14,TRBV30,few,.,TGTGCCTGGAGTGGGGGGCCATTGGCTGAAAAACTGTTTTTT,CAWSGGPLAEKLFF
TRBJ2-1,17,TRBV3-1/TRBV3-2,.,TRBD2,TGTGCCAGCAGCCAAGGGCTAGCGGGAGTTAAGAACAATGAGCAGTTCTTC,CASSQGLAGVKNNEQFF
TRBJ1-6,13,TRBV27,few,.,TGTGCCAGCAAAAAGAGACATGATTCACCCCTCCACTTT,CASKKRHDSPLHF
TRBJ2-6,16,TRBV7-9,.,.,TGTGCCAGCAGCTTATCCTTGAGGGTTGGGGCCAACGTCCTGACTTTC,CASSLSLRVGANVLTF
TRBJ1-2,15,TRBV11-2,.,TRBD1,TGTGCCAGCAGCTTAGACGGACAGGAAAACTATGGCTACACCTTC,CASSLDGQENYGYTF
TRBJ1-1,14,TRBV30,.,TRBD1,TGTGCCTGGTATAGGGGGCGAGTTAACACTGAAGCTTTCTTT,CAWYRGRVNTEAFF
TRBJ2-7,15,TRBV7-2,.,.,TGTGCCAGCAGCTTAGAGGGAGGCAGCTCCTACGAGCAGTACTTC,CASSLEGGSSYEQYF
TRBJ2-1,14,TRBV4-1,.,.,TGCGCCAGCAGCCCTATGGAGGGGTTGAATGAGCAGTTCTTC,CASSPMEGLNEQFF
TRBJ1-5,13,TRBV28,.,.,TGTGCCTCAGCGCGCGATAGCAATCAGCCCCAGCATTTT,CASARDSNQPQHF
TRBJ1-3,17,TRBV5-1,.,TRBD1,TGCGCCAGCAGCTTGACGGACAGGTCCACGTCTGGAAACACCATATATTTT,CASSLTDRSTSGNTIYF
TRBJ2-7,15,TRBV7-4,.,TRBD1,TGTGCCAGCAGCGCCCGGGACAGGATTTTCTACGAGCAGTACTTC,CASSARDRIFYEQYF
TRBJ2-1,14,TRBV5-1,.,TRBD2,TGCGCCAGCAGTGACGGGGGGTTCTACAATGAGCAGTTCTTC,CASSDGGFYNEQFF
TRBJ2-1,16,TRBV9,.,TRBD2,TGTGCCAGCAGCGTAGAAGGACTAGAGTCCTACAATGAGCAGTTCTTC,CASSVEGLESYNEQFF
TRBJ1-4,16,TRBV7-2,.,TRBD1,TGTGCCAGCAGCTTAGTACCGGACAGGGGGCGTGAAAAACTGTTTTTT,CASSLVPDRGREKLFF
TRBJ2-7,12,TRBV6-5,.,.,TGTGCCAGCGAGAATCAGGGGGGCGAGCAGTACTTC,CASENQGGEQYF
TRBJ1-2,17,TRBV19,.,TRBD1,TGTGCCAGGAAGGACCGGGACAGGCCGATTACTAACTATGGCTACACCTTC,CARKDRDRPITNYGYTF
TRBJ2-3,15,TRBV6-4,.,TRBD2,TGTGCCAGCAGTGACTCTCTAGCGGGGGCAGATACGCAGTATTTT,CASSDSLAGADTQYF
TRBJ2-7,16,TRBV29-1,.,TRBD1,TGCAGCGTTCTCGGGGGGTCCGGGACAGGGACCTACGAGCAGTACTTC,CSVLGGSGTGTYEQYF
TRBJ1-4,15,TRBV11-2,.,.,TGTGCCAGCAGCTTATTAGGGGCAGCAAATGAAAAACTGTTTTTT,CASSLLGAANEKLFF
TRBJ1-2,13,TRBV2,.,.,TGTGCCAGCAGTGTTGGAGGCCGAGGCGGCTACACCTTC,CASSVGGRGGYTF
TRBJ1-6,15,TRBV5-5,once,.,TGTGCCAGCAGCTTCCAGGGTTGGGGTAATTCACCCCTCCACTTT,CASSFQGWGNSPLHF
TRBJ2-3,16,TRBV24-1,.,TRBD2,TGTGCCACCAGTGATCCTGGACTAGGCAGCACAGATACGCAGTATTTT,CATSDPGLGSTDTQYF
TRBJ2-1,15,TRBV19,few,.,TGTGCCAGTAGATTCGACTTCTCCGGGTACAATGAGCAGTTCTTC,CASRFDFSGYNEQFF
TRBJ2-5,14,TRBV13,.,TRBD2,TGTGCCAGCAGCCAGCGGGAGCAGGTGGAGACCCAGCACTTC,CASSQREQVETQHF
TRBJ2-1,11,TRBV5-1,few,.,TGCGCCAGCAGCTCACTCGATGAGCAGTTCTTC,CASSSLDEQFF